Shown below are 26 T cell receptor beta chains from a single sample sequenced in a study of T cells in Graves' hyperthyroidism and ophthalmopathy (dated by TCRdb to between 2018 and 2020). The method was multiplex PCR. Sequencer: Illumina HiSeq 2000. TCR beta CDR3 regions were amplified from RNA transcripts. A first-round RT-PCR of the TCR CDR3 used the HTBI primer set with the Qiagen OneStep RT-PCR kit. TCRdb reanalyzed the raw reads on its own, using fastp at Q25 for trimming and MiXCR for clone calling, and kept in-frame beta chains. Here each entry gathers all rows of one CDR3 protein and keeps the most common genes and DNA. This sample has fewer than 300,000 distinct CDR3 sequences in its table, and 25% of those were observed once. Approximately 30% of the sample comes from the top ten. Sample: blood. The receptors here all came from a middle-aged man with Graves' hyperthyroidism that later progressed to Graves' ophthalmopathy.

The chain carries TRBV7-2 and TRBJ1-5, with a tentative D call TRBD1 (5 bases). There are 14 residues in the CDR3. The V end lost 5 bases, the J end lost 4 bases, and 12 bases lay between the germline ends. CDR1 is SGHTA and CDR2 is FQGNSA in the germline V gene. CDR3 protein: CASSKDSANQPQHF. DNA of the CDR3: TGTGCCAGCAGCAAAGACAGCGCTAATCAGCCCCAGCATTTT.

V is TRBV27 and J is TRBJ1-2; 9 positions agree with TRBD1. The germline CDR1 and CDR2 sequences are MNHEY and SMNVEV (reference sequence). Trimming at V came to 1 base and at J to 9 bases, leaving 3 bases not matched to a gene. There are 13 residues in the CDR3. CDR3: CASSLLDRGSYTF. The CDR3 DNA sequence: TGTGCCAGCAGTTTATTGGACAGGGGTAGCTACACCTTC.

This clonotype showed up many times. The chain links TRBV6-5 to TRBJ2-7, with 11 bases fitting TRBD2. Trimming took 8 bases from V and 6 from J; bases not matched to a gene: 12. CDR3 size: 15 residues. Germline V lookup: CDR1 MNHEY, CDR2 SVGAGI. CDR3 nucleotides: TGTGCCAGCCGCGGGATAGCGGGAGGGCCCCGCGAGCAGTACTTC. It specifies CASRGIAGGPREQYF.

V and J are TRBV19 and TRBJ1-1, with D possibly TRBD1 on 5 matching bases. The germline V gene encodes CDR1 LNHDA and CDR2 SQIVND (reference sequence). The CDR3 is made up of 14 amino acids. Trimming left V 7 bases short and J 1 base short, with 13 bases between. The chain's CDR3 is CASTGLGENTEAFF. The CDR3 DNA is TGTGCCAGTACTGGATTGGGGGAGAACACTGAAGCTTTCTTT.

This clonotype came up many times. The rearrangement uses TRBV19 and TRBJ1-2; 9 bases map to TRBD1. Losses at the gene ends were 7 bases for V and 3 bases for J; bases not matched to a gene: 9. The CDR3 is 15 residues long. Looked up from germline, CDR1 is LNHDA and CDR2 is SQIVND (reference sequence). The CDR3 here is CASNARDRADYGYTF. In nucleotides, the CDR3 is TGTGCCAGTAATGCCCGGGACAGGGCCGACTATGGCTACACCTTC.

In this sample, this clonotype turned up many times. The chain has TRBV7-3 and TRBJ1-5; D gene unclear. CDR3 length: 16 residues. V was trimmed by 0 bases and J by 6 bases, leaving 15 bases between them. Germline CDR1 SGHTA, CDR2 FQGTGA. The CDR3 DNA reads as TGTGCCAGCAGCTTAACTAAAAAAGAGGGTTCTCAGCCCCAGCATTTT. It codes for CASSLTKKEGSQPQHF.

This clonotype was found many times. The V call is TRBV27, the J call TRBJ2-4; the match to TRBD2 covers 8 bases. The germline gives CDR1 MNHEY, CDR2 SMNVEV (reference sequence). CDR3 length equals 15 residues. Trimming took 2 bases from V and 8 from J; bases not matched to a gene: 8. CDR3 loop: CASSLGSAGGDIQYF. In DNA form, the CDR3 reads TGTGCCAGCAGTTTAGGGTCCGCGGGAGGCGACATTCAGTACTTC.

This clonotype was seen many times. The genes are TRBV27 and TRBJ2-5; the D gene is possibly TRBD2 (5 bases). Trimming stripped 2 bases from V and 4 bases from J, with 14 bases between. This CDR3 region has 15 residues. Germline V gene sequence: CDR1 MNHEY, CDR2 SMNVEV (reference sequence). The CDR3: CASSLVSGYRETQYF. The CDR3 DNA sequence: TGTGCCAGCAGTTTAGTTTCGGGGTATCGAGAGACCCAGTACTTC.

V is TRBV2 and J is TRBJ2-4, with 9 positions matching TRBD1. CDR1 and CDR2 from the germline V gene are SNHLY and FYNNEI. The CDR3 spans 14 residues. With V trimmed by 7 bases and J by 6 bases, 7 bases remained unmatched. The CDR3 spells CASNPTGGVNIQYF. In nucleotides, the CDR3 is TGTGCCAGCAACCCAACAGGGGGCGTAAACATTCAGTACTTC.

This chain links TRBV6-5 with TRBJ1-5; TRBD1 agrees at 7 bases. Germline lookup yields CDR1 MNHEY and CDR2 SVGAGI. This CDR3 is built from 15 residues. V lost 5 bases, J lost 0 bases, and 4 bases stayed unmatched. For the CDR3, the DNA is TGTGCCAGCAGTAACGGACAGGATAGCAATCAGCCCCAGCATTTT. It yields the protein CASSNGQDSNQPQHF.

This clonotype occurred many times. J is TRBJ1-5 and V is TRBV7-2; D unclear. Trimming shortened V by 4 bases and J by 6 bases, and 10 bases separated the two germline ends. The CDR3 consists of 13 residues. Germline loops: CDR1 SGHTA, CDR2 FQGNSA. The CDR3 nucleotides are TGTGCCAGCAGCTGGGCCGATAGTCAGCCCCAGCATTTT. This translates into CASSWADSQPQHF.

The genes are TRBV5-1 and TRBJ2-2; D is ambiguous. Looked up from germline, CDR1 is SGHRS and CDR2 is YFSETQ. V was clipped by 0 bases and J by 9 bases, with 12 bases between them. This CDR3 comprises 14 residues. Here the CDR3 DNA reads TGCGCCAGCAGCTTGGAGGGTCTATGGAGGGAGCTGTTTTTT. Translated: CASSLEGLWRELFF.

This clonotype was seen at least ten times. This chain uses TRBV19 with TRBJ2-7; D is perhaps TRBD1 or TRBD2 (5 bases each). The CDR3 is made up of 16 amino acids. Germline CDR1 and CDR2: LNHDA and SQIVND (reference sequence). Trimming removed 5 bases at V and 0 bases at J, with 17 bases between. The CDR3 reads CASSRLTGTSSYEQYF. CDR3 nucleotides: TGTGCCAGTAGTCGACTAACCGGGACCAGCTCCTACGAGCAGTACTTC. Together with reference TRBV19 and TRBJ2-7, the CDR3 gives the full variable domain: DGGITQSPKYLFRKEGQNVTLSCEQNLNHDAMYWYRQDPGQGLRLIYYSQIVNDFQKGDIAEGYSVSREKKESFPLTVTSAQKNPTAFYLCASSRLTGTSSYEQYFGPGTRLTVT.

This clonotype was seen at least ten times. The CDR3 nucleotides read TGTGCCAGCAGCTTAATGGTCGGTCCCCAGCAGTACTTC. The encoded protein is CASSLMVGPQQYF. The chain joins TRBV11-2 to TRBJ2-7; D is undetermined. The germline gives CDR1 SGHAT, CDR2 FQNNGV. CDR3 length equals 13 residues. Trimming cost V 2 bases and J 8 bases, with 13 bases left between them. Filled out from reference TRBV11-2 and TRBJ2-7, the complete variable domain reads EAGVAQSPRYKIIEKRQSVAFWCNPISGHATLYWYQQILGQGPKLLIQFQNNGVVDDSQLPKDRFSAERLKGVDSTLKIQPAKLEDSAVYLCASSLMVGPQQYFGPGTRLTVT.

This sequence joins TRBV9 and TRBJ2-2; D uncertain. The germline CDR1 and CDR2 sequences are SGDLS and YYNGEE. This CDR3 has 14 residues. V shed 3 bases and J shed 7 bases, with 13 bases lying between them. In DNA, the CDR3 is TGTGCCAGCAGCGCCCCGGTTTTCGACGGGGAGCTGTTTTTT. Protein: CASSAPVFDGELFF.

There are many counts of this clonotype. In nucleotides, the CDR3 is TGTGCCAGCAGTTTGTCGGAACAAGAGACCCAGTACTTC. Its protein is CASSLSEQETQYF. The V and J genes are TRBV12-3 or TRBV12-4 and TRBJ2-5; no firm D call. The V end lost 3 bases, the J end lost 2 bases, and 7 bases lay between the germline ends. The CDR3 covers 13 residues.

This clonotype has ten or more counts. The chain carries TRBV6-5 and TRBJ1-2; 8 bases are a match to TRBD1. The CDR3 consists of 15 residues. Germline loops: CDR1 MNHEY, CDR2 SVGAGI. The trim removed 2 bases at V and 4 bases at J, leaving 6 bases unmatched. The CDR3 spells CASSYGDRISYGYTF. In nucleotides, the CDR3 is TGTGCCAGCAGTTACGGGGACAGGATATCCTATGGCTACACCTTC.

There are many counts of this clonotype. The chain recombines TRBV5-8 with TRBJ1-5, with D unclear. CDR1 SGHTS and CDR2 YDEGEE come from the germline V gene. The CDR3 covers 13 residues. The germline V and J ends were trimmed by 7 bases and 0 bases, with 8 bases remaining between them. As DNA, the CDR3 is TGTGCCAGCCCGGAGGATAGCAATCAGCCCCAGCATTTT. This gives the protein CASPEDSNQPQHF.

This clonotype was counted at least ten times. The CDR3 is CASSLLGESYEQYF. The CDR3 coding sequence is TGCGCCAGCAGCTTGTTGGGGGAATCCTACGAGCAGTACTTC. V and J are TRBV5-1 and TRBJ2-7; the D call may be TRBD1 or TRBD2 (5 bases each). The CDR3 loop spans 14 amino acids. Germline CDR1 is SGHRS and CDR2 is YFSETQ. Trimming shortened V by 1 base and J by 1 base, and 9 bases separated the two germline ends.

This chain connects TRBV5-4 to TRBJ2-2, with no clear D. From germline, CDR1 is SGHNT and CDR2 YYREEE (reference sequence). The CDR3 totals 15 residues. V lost 0 bases and J 5 bases, leaving 11 bases between the germline ends. CDR3 region: CASSLAGPETGELFF. CDR3 nucleotides: TGTGCCAGCAGCTTGGCCGGACCTGAGACCGGGGAGCTGTTTTTT.

This clonotype was found many times. V usage is TRBV20-1 and J usage is TRBJ2-7, with D tentatively TRBD2 (5 bases). The CDR3 contains 15 residues. Germline CDR1 and CDR2: DFQATT and SNEGSKA (reference sequence). The V and J ends lost 6 bases and 1 base respectively, with 19 bases between them. The CDR3 coding sequence is TGCAGTGCCTCCCCCGGGGTCAGGCGATCCTACGAGCAGTACTTC. Translating gives CSASPGVRRSYEQYF.

There are many counts of this clonotype. The gene calls are TRBV6-5 and TRBJ2-4; 8 nucleotides agree with TRBD1. The CDR3 is 15 amino acids. J was trimmed by 8 bases and V by 6 bases; bases with no gene match: 12. In germline, CDR1 is MNHEY, CDR2 SVGAGI. Written as DNA, the CDR3 is TGTGCCAGCAGACAGACAGGGGACGGATATCACATTCAGTACTTC. This encodes CASRQTGDGYHIQYF.

This clonotype was seen many times. The V call is TRBV2, the J call TRBJ1-2; 8 bases fit TRBD1. The V gene end was trimmed by 6 bases and the J gene end by 4 bases; junction bases not matched to a gene: 7. Per the germline V gene, CDR1 is SNHLY and CDR2 is FYNNEI. The CDR3 extends over 14 amino acids. CDR3 sequence: CASRLPGQAYGYTF. The CDR3 coding sequence is TGTGCCAGCAGACTACCGGGACAGGCCTATGGCTACACCTTC. The entire variable domain, with the rest obtained from reference TRBV2 and TRBJ1-2, is as follows: EPEVTQTPSHQVTQMGQEVILRCVPISNHLYFYWYRQILGQKVEFLVSFYNNEISEKSEIFDDQFSVERPDGSNFTLKIRSTKLEDSAMYFCASRLPGQAYGYTFGSGTRLTVV.

This clonotype was counted many times. The CDR3 is CAWTGRGITEAFF. In DNA, the CDR3 is TGTGCCTGGACCGGAAGGGGGATCACTGAAGCTTTCTTT. V and J are TRBV30 and TRBJ1-1; tentative D call: TRBD1 (6 bases). The germline gives CDR1 GTSNPN, CDR2 SVGIG (reference sequence). The V and J ends lost 4 bases and 4 bases respectively, with 13 bases between them. The CDR3 is 13 amino acids.

Many counts were recorded for this clonotype. V and J are TRBV19 and TRBJ1-1, with D perhaps TRBD1 (6 bases). The CDR3 is made up of 16 amino acids. Germline assignment: CDR1 LNHDA and CDR2 SQIVND (reference sequence). V shed 5 bases and J shed 1 base, with 17 bases lying between them. The CDR3 DNA reads as TGTGCCAGTAGTCTAAGTGGGGGCGCCCGGAACACTGAAGCTTTCTTT. Its protein is CASSLSGGARNTEAFF.

The table lists this clonotype with many counts. This sequence joins TRBV11-2 and TRBJ1-2, with D possibly matching TRBD1 (6 bases). Between the trimmed V and J ends, which lost 4 bases and 4 bases, there was a span of 13 bases. The CDR3 extends over 14 amino acids. The V gene's germline CDR1 is SGHAT and CDR2 FQNNGV. For the CDR3, the DNA is TGTGCCAGCAGCTCCACTCAGGGGACCTATGGCTACACCTTC. Amino acids: CASSSTQGTYGYTF.